The rows below give T cell receptor beta chains drawn from one sample of a study of CD8 T cells in ankylosing spondylitis. TCRdb used MiXCR to reprocess the 5' RACE reads, holding one entry per CDR3 protein. The table lists about 360,000 distinct CDR3 sequences, 20% of them singletons. The sequenced sample consisted of blood, either unsorted or a sorted T cell fraction (not recorded which). These receptors came from a male donor with ankylosing spondylitis or in good health (not recorded which). Both conserved end residues are part of each CDR3. D genes are given only for firm matches. Not all rows give a size; the values are once, few, many and, for expanded clones, a class.

-	TRBV10-3	-	TRBJ2-7	TGTGCCATCAGTGAGGCCGGGTCCACCTCCTACGAGCAGTACTTC	CAISEAGSTSYEQYF
-	TRBV24-1	-	TRBJ2-7	TGTGCCACCAGTGATTCGGACACCTCCTACGAGCAGTACTTC	CATSDSDTSYEQYF
TRBD2	TRBV10-3	-	TRBJ2-1	TGTGCCATCAGTGGTGGGGGTGCGGGGGTCTACAATGAGCAGTTCTTC	CAISGGGAGVYNEQFF
TRBD2	TRBV7-9	-	TRBJ2-7	TGTGCCAGCAGCTCCGGGGAGGGATTACCCTACGAGCAGTACTTC	CASSSGEGLPYEQYF
TRBD2	TRBV27	many	TRBJ2-1	TGTGCCAGCACCGGGACTAGCGGTTACAATGAGCAGTTCTTC	CASTGTSGYNEQFF
TRBD1	TRBV5-6	-	TRBJ2-3	TGTGCCAGCAGCAAGGACAGGTCCACAGATACGCAGTATTTT	CASSKDRSTDTQYF
-	TRBV9	few	TRBJ2-2	TGTGCCAGCACGGAGGCGCCGCAACCCAACGGGGAGCTGTTTTTT	CASTEAPQPNGELFF
TRBD2	TRBV20-1	few	TRBJ2-1	TGCTGTGCTAGGTTCCTCTTTTCTAGCGGGGGTTACAATGAGCAGTTCTTC	CCARFLFSSGGYNEQFF
-	TRBV30	-	TRBJ2-7	TGTGCCTGGGATCAAACGGAGAGCTCCTACGAGCAGTACTTC	CAWDQTESSYEQYF
-	TRBV12-3/TRBV12-4	-	TRBJ2-1	TGTGCCAGCAGTCCGCCGGGGCTAGCCTATGAGCAGTTCTTC	CASSPPGLAYEQFF
-	TRBV9	-	TRBJ1-6	TGTGCCAGCAGCGTATCAGGGACCAATTCACCCCTCCACTTT	CASSVSGTNSPLHF
-	TRBV7-9	-	TRBJ2-2	TGTGCCAGCAGCTTAGCGTACAGAACAACCGGGGAGCTGTTTTTT	CASSLAYRTTGELFF
-	TRBV6-4	-	TRBJ2-7	TGTGCCAGCAGTGACTGGGCAGGGGCGGGCTACGAGCAGTACTTC	CASSDWAGAGYEQYF
-	TRBV7-9	-	TRBJ2-1	TGTGCCAGCAGCCTCTACAGAGTTGGGCCTTCGGATGAGCAGTTCTTC	CASSLYRVGPSDEQFF
-	TRBV6-1	once	TRBJ1-5	TGTGCCAGCAGTGAAGTATCGGGGGCTAACAATCAGCCCCAGCATTTT	CASSEVSGANNQPQHF
-	TRBV9	many	TRBJ2-7	TGTGCCAGCAGCCCTGGGGGGAATTACGAGCAGTACTTC	CASSPGGNYEQYF
TRBD2	TRBV2	-	TRBJ2-1	TGTGCCAGCATTGTGACGCGGGGGGGCCCCTACAATGAGCAGTTCTTC	CASIVTRGGPYNEQFF
-	TRBV7-9	few	TRBJ2-7	TGTGCCAGCAGCCCGAATGGACTGAACTACGAGCAGTACTTC	CASSPNGLNYEQYF
-	TRBV21-1	-	TRBJ2-1	TGTGCCAGCAGCATTGGGACAGGGGCAACCCTCTACAATGAGCAGTTCTTC	CASSIGTGATLYNEQFF
TRBD1	TRBV24-1	-	TRBJ2-1	TGTGCCACCAGTGAGAAAGACAGGGGGGGGAACAATGAGCAGTTCTTC	CATSEKDRGGNNEQFF
-	TRBV3-1	-	TRBJ1-2	TGTGCCAGCAGCCAAGGACAGGTCTATGGCTACACCTTC	CASSQGQVYGYTF
-	TRBV4-1	-	TRBJ2-1	TGCGCCAGCAGCCAAGATTTCCCCGGCAATGAGCAGTTCTTC	CASSQDFPGNEQFF
-	TRBV12-3/TRBV12-4	-	TRBJ1-1	TGTGCCAGCAGTTTAAGCTCAGAGGGGAACACTGAAGCTTTCTTT	CASSLSSEGNTEAFF
-	TRBV4-1	-	TRBJ2-5	TGCGCCAGCAGCCAATTTGAGACCCAGTACTTC	CASSQFETQYF
TRBD2	TRBV6-5	few	TRBJ2-7	TGTGCCAGCAGTTACTCCCTCCGGGGGGGCTACGAGCAGTACTTC	CASSYSLRGGYEQYF
-	TRBV9	-	TRBJ2-1	TGTGCCAGCAGCGCCAGAGAGAGGGGGGACAATGAGCAGTTCTTC	CASSARERGDNEQFF
TRBD2	TRBV27	-	TRBJ2-1	TGTGCCAGCACCCGGGGGGGGCTGGATGAGCAGTTCTTC	CASTRGGLDEQFF
-	TRBV9	-	TRBJ2-1	TGTGCCAGCAGCGTTTCGGAGACCGGCTCCTACAATGAGCAGTTCTTC	CASSVSETGSYNEQFF
TRBD1	TRBV9	few	TRBJ1-1	TGTGCCAGCAGCCCCGGGACAGGAGTCACTGAAGCTTTCTTT	CASSPGTGVTEAFF
-	TRBV29-1	few	TRBJ1-4	TGCAGCGTTGTCGGAAATGAAAAACTGTTTTTT	CSVVGNEKLFF
-	TRBV9	-	TRBJ1-1	TGTGCCAGCAGCTCCAATATGAACACTGAAGCTTTCTTT	CASSSNMNTEAFF
-	TRBV6-5	few	TRBJ2-3	TGTGCCAGCAGTTACCGTCCGACTACTAGCACAGATACGCAGTATTTT	CASSYRPTTSTDTQYF
-	TRBV7-6	once	TRBJ2-7	TGTGCCAGCAGCTTCGGGGCAGGAGCCTACGAGCAGTACTTC	CASSFGAGAYEQYF
TRBD1	TRBV6-5	once	TRBJ2-1	TGTGCCAGCGGTTGGGCAGGGGGATCCTACAATGAGCAGTTCTTC	CASGWAGGSYNEQFF
-	TRBV29-1	few	TRBJ2-7	TGCAGCGTTAACACAGGGCCCGGCGAGCAGTACTTC	CSVNTGPGEQYF
-	TRBV18	few	TRBJ2-3	TGTGCCAGCTCACCTGAGGGATTGGATACGCAGTATTTT	CASSPEGLDTQYF
-	TRBV7-7	-	TRBJ2-2	TGTGCCAGCAGCGCAACAGGGACCTCCCCCGCCGGGGAGCTGTTTTTT	CASSATGTSPAGELFF
TRBD1	TRBV29-1	-	TRBJ2-5	TGCAGCGTTGAAGTATTCGGACAGGAAGAGACCCAGTACTTC	CSVEVFGQEETQYF
-	TRBV12-3/TRBV12-4	many	TRBJ2-2	TGTGCCAGCAGTTTAGCCGCGGGGGAGCTGTTTTTT	CASSLAAGELFF
TRBD1	TRBV10-1	-	TRBJ2-2	TGCGCCAGCAGTGAGTCGACAGGGACAGGGGGCATCGGGGAGCTGTTTTTT	CASSESTGTGGIGELFF
-	TRBV27	-	TRBJ1-6	TGTGCCAGCAGTCCTACAGGTTTCGACTCACCCCTCCACTTT	CASSPTGFDSPLHF
TRBD2	TRBV15	-	TRBJ2-1	TGTGCCACCAGCACCCGTACTAGCGGGGGGAGCTCCTACAATGAGCAGTTCTTC	CATSTRTSGGSSYNEQFF
-	TRBV7-9	few	TRBJ2-1	TGTGCCAGCAGCACCGACTCCATCTACAATGAGCAGTTCTTC	CASSTDSIYNEQFF
-	TRBV12-3/TRBV12-4	-	TRBJ2-2	TGTGCCAGCATAACGACCGCGACCGGGGAGCTGTTTTTT	CASITTATGELFF
TRBD2	TRBV3-1	few	TRBJ2-1	TGTGCCAGCAGCCTTCCCGGGGGGACCTACAATGAGCAGTTCTTC	CASSLPGGTYNEQFF
-	TRBV6-5	-	TRBJ1-6	TGTGCCAGCAGTTACGTACGAAATTCACCCCTCCACTTT	CASSYVRNSPLHF